This is a list of T cell receptor beta chains from one sample in a study of regulatory T cells in long-lasting Graves disease. TCRdb used MiXCR to reprocess the multiplex PCR reads, holding one entry per CDR3 protein. The sample has a few hundred thousand distinct CDR3 sequences; 20% to 30% are singletons. Material: peripheral blood mononuclear cells (PBMCs), obtained when the disease was refractory, from a patient treated with antithyroid drugs. The receptors here all came from a female donor with Graves disease. CDR3s include the opening cysteine and the closing phenylalanine or tryptophan. The listing skips clone size in some rows; elsewhere it reads once, few, many or a size class.

cdr3_aa	clone_size	v_call	j_call
CASSLNGANTEAFF	few	TRBV5-1	TRBJ1-1
CASSRQGSNQPQHF	many	TRBV27	TRBJ1-5
CASSYSATTGGDTQYF	NA	TRBV6-2/TRBV6-3	TRBJ2-3
CASSHRRDYEQYF	NA	TRBV3-1	TRBJ2-7
CASSRMAGGETQYF	NA	TRBV6-1	TRBJ2-5
CASSLGVTGTGSNQPQHF	few	TRBV5-1	TRBJ1-5
CASNSGTGGVYGYTF	NA	TRBV19	TRBJ1-2
CASSLWETGNTIYF	few	TRBV12-3/TRBV12-4	TRBJ1-3
CATSGAGHTGELFF	NA	TRBV19	TRBJ2-2
CSGEEMYQETQYF	NA	TRBV20-1	TRBJ2-5
CASSLTPFPGEQYF	NA	TRBV13	TRBJ2-7
CASRLAGGGETQYF	many	TRBV6-1	TRBJ2-5
CASSSRTDAGTTGELFF	few	TRBV3-1	TRBJ2-2
CASSDSGRRNTGELFF	many	TRBV2	TRBJ2-2
CASSGGTGGNEQFF	NA	TRBV2	TRBJ2-1
CSVVSRGIVHEQYF	NA	TRBV29-1	TRBJ2-7
CSARGIGTSGPTDTQYF	NA	TRBV20-1	TRBJ2-3
CASSYSIGTVSYEQYF	many	TRBV6-2/TRBV6-3	TRBJ2-7